This T cell receptor beta chain was observed in a study of T cell responses to AZD1222 COVID-19 vaccine. Overall study findings and caveats: At baseline, seropositivity was found in only a handful of AZD1222 recipients. In the spike-specific TCR repertoire, nearly half reportedly target unmutated variant regions. There were vaccine-associated CD4 TCRs across spike, dominant at 160-218 and 743-854.

Deletions cut 5 bases from V and 8 bases from J, with 12 bases between. The CDR3 runs 13 residues. Germline CDR1 MNHEY, CDR2 SMNVEV (reference sequence). On this clone: What it binds is not known.

Some clones are missing from TCRdb's copy, which holds only in-frame ones; the method was immunoSEQ multiplex PCR. The sample yields about 150,000 clones, around nine tenths seen once. This material consisted of peripheral blood, taken on day 0 of MenACWY control vaccination. The rearrangement links TRBV27 to TRBJ1-4, with D maybe TRBD1 (5 bases). The receptor was derived from an adult in good health. Written as DNA, the CDR3 is TGTGCCAGCAGTCCGACGGGGCTCGAAAAACTGTTTTTT. Protein product: CASSPTGLEKLFF.